What follows are 18 T cell receptor beta chains derived from one specimen sequenced in a study of control samples from healthy donors and cancer patients. Using immunoSEQ multiplex PCR, the repertoire was profiled, and TCRdb retains in-frame clones only, with some absent. The sample consists of around 33,000 clones, more than 85% of them appearing once. The sequencing input was PBMCs. These receptors originate from a woman in her thirties or forties with lung cancer.

The count of this clone is one. The V and J genes are TRBV7-3 and TRBJ2-1; D gene uncertain. The germline V gene has CDR1 SGHTA and CDR2 FQGTGA. The CDR3 extends over 16 amino acids. The V end was cut by 5 bases, the J end by 5 bases, with 19 bases between. The CDR3 bases are TGTGCCAGCAGCCCCGGTGTTATTGTGGGGAACAATGAGCAGTTCTTC. It encodes CASSPGVIVGNNEQFF.

This rearrangement joins TRBV19 to TRBJ2-3; D is unresolved. Germline lookup yields CDR1 LNHDA and CDR2 SQIVND (reference sequence). This CDR3 is 13 amino acids long. With 6 bases removed from V and 8 bases from J, the gap between germline ends came to 15 bases. The CDR3 region has the DNA TGTGCCAGTAGACCTAGTGGGTCAGGTACGCAGTATTTT. This sequence encodes CASRPSGSGTQYF.

The genes are TRBV6-1 and TRBJ2-7, with D possibly being TRBD1 (5 bases). V was cut by 3 bases and J by 0 bases, with 12 bases left in between. Germline lookup yields CDR1 MNHNS and CDR2 SASEGT. CDR3 length: 15 amino acids. CDR3 in DNA: TGTGCCAGCAGTGATGGGGCAGCTAACTCCTACGAGCAGTACTTC. Encoded protein: CASSDGAANSYEQYF.

The chain uses TRBV6-6 and TRBJ1-6, with 7 nucleotides matching TRBD1. The J segment lost 4 bases and the V segment lost 9 bases, leaving 12 bases of the junction unmatched. Germline-derived CDR1 and CDR2 are MNHNY and SVGAGI (reference sequence). This CDR3 contains 16 residues. CDR3 region: CASIGQDPKYNSPLHF. The CDR3 coding sequence is TGTGCCAGTATAGGACAGGACCCTAAATATAATTCACCCCTCCACTTT.

The CDR3 DNA follows: TGTGCCAGCAGTGAAGCTAGCGGGGGGGCCAATGAGCAGTTCTTC. Translated: CASSEASGGANEQFF. The J gene is TRBJ2-1, the V gene TRBV6-1, with 11 bases fitting TRBD2. Unmatched junction bases numbered 1, after V lost 0 bases and J lost 6 bases. From germline, CDR1 is MNHNS and CDR2 SASEGT. The CDR3 runs to 15 residues.

This clone was counted between two and nine times. This sequence joins TRBV30 and TRBJ1-5; D gene unclear. V was trimmed by 7 bases and J by 2 bases, leaving 15 bases between them. Germline loops: CDR1 GTSNPN, CDR2 SVGIG (reference sequence). The CDR3 length is 14 residues. The DNA of the CDR3 is TGTGCCTTGGACGGGATCGGGGGCAATCAGCCCCAGCATTTT. Translated, it gives CALDGIGGNQPQHF.

This clone has just a few counts. V usage is TRBV11-3 and J usage is TRBJ1-2; D is perhaps TRBD1 (6 bases). V was trimmed by 4 bases and J by 8 bases, leaving 14 bases between them. CDR1 and CDR2 (germline): SGHNT, YENEEA. This CDR3 spans 13 amino acids. The CDR3 loop is CASSSRGGGGYTF. The CDR3 DNA reads as TGTGCCAGCAGCTCTAGGGGGGGAGGCGGCTACACCTTC.

The chain couples TRBV12-3 or TRBV12-4 to TRBJ1-1, with no clear D. V shed 3 bases and J shed 8 bases, with 7 bases lying between them. CDR3 length: 11 residues. Written as DNA, the CDR3 is TGTGCCAGCAGTTTGTCGGGGGAAGCTTTCTTT. Amino acids: CASSLSGEAFF.

This rearrangement joins TRBV3-1 (or the pseudogene TRBV3-2) to TRBJ2-1; a possible D gene is TRBD1 (6 bases). The CDR3 spans 14 residues. V was trimmed by 2 bases and J by 10 bases, leaving 15 bases between them. CDR1 is LGHDT and CDR2 is YNNKEL in the germline V gene (reference sequence). The CDR3 protein is CASSQLIQGAEQFF. The CDR3 DNA is TGTGCCAGCAGCCAACTTATACAGGGTGCGGAGCAGTTCTTC.

This chain links TRBV7-9 with TRBJ2-3; 7 nucleotides agree with TRBD1. J lost 5 bases, V lost 5 bases, and 13 bases had no gene match. There are 16 residues in the CDR3. Germline V CDR1 and CDR2: SEHNR, FQNEAQ (reference sequence). This chain's CDR3 is CASSRLQGSLEDTQYF. The DNA for the CDR3 is TGTGCCAGCAGCCGACTACAGGGGAGTTTAGAAGATACGCAGTATTTT.

The chain couples TRBV25-1 to TRBJ1-1; the match to TRBD1 covers 7 bases. Losses at the gene ends were 6 bases for V and 1 base for J; bases not matched to a gene: 5. The germline gives CDR1 MGHDK, CDR2 SYGVNS. CDR3 size: 14 residues. CDR3 coding DNA: TGTGCCAGCAGCCAGGGGGAAAAGAACACTGAAGCTTTCTTT. It codes for CASSQGEKNTEAFF.

The gene calls are TRBV25-1 and TRBJ2-1, with TRBD2 identical over 9 bases. The germline gives CDR1 MGHDK, CDR2 SYGVNS. V lost 6 bases and J lost 4; bases outside the gene matches: 4. The CDR3 runs to 14 residues. In DNA form, the CDR3 reads TGTGCCAGCAGCGATAGCGGGGGATACAATGAGCAGTTCTTC. Translating gives CASSDSGGYNEQFF. The full variable domain, its missing parts supplied by reference TRBV25-1 and TRBJ2-1, is EADIYQTPRYLVIGTGKKITLECSQTMGHDKMYWYQQDPGMELHLIHYSYGVNSTEKGDLSSESTVSRIRTEHFPLTLESARPSHTSQYLCASSDSGGYNEQFFGPGTRLTVL.

Here the CDR3 reads CASSPTGGAGGYTF. CDR3 sequence (DNA): TGCGCCAGCAGTCCGACAGGGGGCGCAGGTGGCTACACCTTC. V gene TRBV5-1 combines with J gene TRBJ1-2, with 10 bases that match TRBD1. Trimming took 5 bases from V and 7 from J; bases not matched to a gene: 8. CDR3 length equals 14 residues. Germline CDR1 is SGHRS and CDR2 is YFSETQ.

The rearrangement joins TRBV4-3 to TRBJ1-1; D gene ambiguous. The CDR3 runs to 14 residues. Germline CDR1 reads LGHNA; CDR2 reads YSLEER. Trimming left V 0 bases short and J 6 bases short, with 11 bases between. The CDR3 is CASSQDGRRAEAFF. The CDR3 coding sequence is TGCGCCAGCAGCCAAGACGGGAGGAGGGCTGAAGCTTTCTTT.

CDR3 sequence reads: CASSYAETQYF. The CDR3 bases are TGTGCCAGCAGTTATGCAGAGACCCAGTACTTC. This chain joins TRBV6-5 and TRBJ2-5; D gene uncertain. The germline gives CDR1 MNHEY, CDR2 SVGAGI. The CDR3 sequence is 11 residues long. V gave up 3 bases and J gave up 4 bases, with 3 bases separating them.

The CDR3 DNA follows: TGTGCCAGTAGCACTAACTCGGACAGGGCGTACGAGCAGTACTTC. This encodes CASSTNSDRAYEQYF. This chain connects TRBV19 to TRBJ2-7; 8 nucleotides line up with TRBD1. V shed 6 bases, J shed 4 bases, and the junction held 11 bases outside the gene matches. Germline values: CDR1 LNHDA, CDR2 SQIVND (reference sequence). The CDR3 has 15 residues.

CDR3 region: CASSQAGPAYSYEQYF. CDR3 coding DNA: TGTGCCAGCAGCCAAGCCGGACCTGCTTACTCCTACGAGCAGTACTTC. J is TRBJ2-7 and V is TRBV14; no clear D. The ends were cut back, 1 base at V and 0 bases at J, with 13 bases in the middle. CDR1 is SGHDN and CDR2 is FVKESK in the germline V gene. The CDR3 has 16 amino acids.

This clone was counted only a few times. Other DNA sequences within the sample encode an identical CDR3. This sequence joins TRBV5-4 and TRBJ1-1; possible D gene TRBD1, 6 bases. CDR1 and CDR2 (germline): SGHNT, YYREEE (reference sequence). CDR3 length equals 14 residues. V was shortened by 2 bases and J by 5 bases, with 13 bases between the two germline ends. The CDR3: CASSFRGMGTEAFF. In DNA, the CDR3 is TGTGCCAGCAGCTTCAGGGGAATGGGTACTGAAGCTTTCTTT.